Below are 20 T cell receptor beta chains sequenced from a single sample in a study of PD-L1 blockade in urothelial cancer. Repertoires were generated with immunoSEQ multiplex PCR, while TCRdb's copy carries only in-frame clones and drops some. The repertoire holds over 45,000 clones, with about 86% as singletons. This specimen consisted of PBMCs, obtained around atezolizumab (anti-PD-L1) treatment. These receptors originate from a man aged 45 to 65 with urothelial cancer.

This clone was seen ten or more times. V usage is TRBV2 and J usage is TRBJ1-5; possibly TRBD1 for D (5 bases). Germline V gene lookup returns CDR1 SNHLY and CDR2 FYNNEI. Trimming removed 4 bases at V and 3 bases at J, with 16 bases between. CDR3 size: 16 residues. The CDR3 DNA follows: TGTGCCAGCAGTGTGGGGACGGGAGGCCTCAATCAGCCCCAGCATTTT. Translated: CASSVGTGGLNQPQHF. Using reference TRBV2 and TRBJ1-5 for the parts outside the CDR3, the full variable domain is EPEVTQTPSHQVTQMGQEVILRCVPISNHLYFYWYRQILGQKVEFLVSFYNNEISEKSEIFDDQFSVERPDGSNFTLKIRSTKLEDSAMYFCASSVGTGGLNQPQHFGDGTRLSIL.

DNA for the CDR3: TGTGCCAGCAGGAACGCGGGTTCCCCGGCTTTCTTT. It specifies CASRNAGSPAFF. The chain uses TRBV27 and TRBJ1-1; D is uncertain. The V end was cut by 6 bases, the J end by 11 bases, with 16 bases between. CDR1 and CDR2 (germline): MNHEY, SMNVEV (reference sequence). CDR3 length equals 12 residues.

This sequence joins TRBV6-5 and TRBJ1-2; 11 bases match TRBD1. The CDR3 has 13 residues. Germline values: CDR1 MNHEY, CDR2 SVGAGI. Trimming took 2 bases from V and 8 from J; bases not matched to a gene: 1. CDR3 region: CASSYGQGAGYTF. For the CDR3, the DNA is TGTGCCAGCAGTTACGGACAGGGGGCCGGCTACACCTTC.

The chain carries TRBV5-8 and TRBJ1-5, with D hard to call. Germline V gives CDR1 SGHTS, CDR2 YDEGEE. V was clipped by 4 bases and J by 0 bases, with 8 bases between them. CDR3 length: 14 amino acids. The CDR3 is CASSPYYSNQPQHF. DNA of the CDR3: TGTGCCAGCAGCCCCTATTATAGCAATCAGCCCCAGCATTTT.

The J gene is TRBJ1-2, the V gene TRBV7-6; D is ambiguous. The germline V gene encodes CDR1 SGHVS and CDR2 FNYEAQ. This CDR3 spans 14 amino acids. Deletions cut 6 bases from V and 8 bases from J, with 19 bases between. CDR3 nucleotide sequence: TGTGCCAGCAGTTCCTCCGTCCTGGCAGCGGGCTACACCTTC. It specifies CASSSSVLAAGYTF.

V gene TRBV28 combines with J gene TRBJ1-2; the D is unclear. Germline CDR1 is MDHEN and CDR2 is SYDVKM. Trimming cost V 5 bases and J 8 bases, with 9 bases left between them. There are 11 residues in the CDR3. The chain's CDR3 is CASSPGFGYTF. Here the CDR3 DNA reads TGTGCCAGCAGTCCGGGGTTCGGCTACACCTTC.

The chain recombines TRBV5-1 with TRBJ1-6; 7 positions match TRBD1. Losses at the gene ends were 1 base for V and 8 bases for J; bases not matched to a gene: 3. Germline V lookup: CDR1 SGHRS, CDR2 YFSETQ. CDR3 size: 14 residues. The CDR3 nucleotides read TGCGCCAGCAGCTTGAGGCAGGGGGATTCACCCCTCCACTTT. Translated: CASSLRQGDSPLHF.

The chain links TRBV5-4 to TRBJ2-3, with no clear D. The CDR3 has 13 amino acids. CDR1 SGHNT and CDR2 YYREEE come from the germline V gene (reference sequence). Trimming stripped 6 bases from V and 1 base from J, with 9 bases between. CDR3 DNA: TGTGCCAGCACCTTCCCCGGCACAGATACGCAGTATTTT. Amino acid sequence: CASTFPGTDTQYF. The variable domain in full, completed from reference TRBV5-4 and TRBJ2-3, reads ETGVTQSPTHLIKTRGQQVTLRCSSQSGHNTVSWYQQALGQGPQFIFQYYREEENGRGNFPPRFSGLQFPNYSSELNVNALELDDSALYLCASTFPGTDTQYFGPGTRLTVL.

Remarks on this clone: One end of the junction does not line up with germline, which may come from a read error. The chain joins TRBV7-2 to TRBJ2-7; 9 bases agree with TRBD2. This CDR3 contains 11 residues. CDR1 is SGHTA and CDR2 is FQGNSA in the germline V gene. CDR3 residues: CAVRAGGLWDF. As DNA, the CDR3 is TGTGCCGTGAGGGCGGGAGGGCTATGGGACTTC.

This chain links TRBV19 with TRBJ2-5; 10 bases are a match to TRBD1. In germline, CDR1 is LNHDA, CDR2 SQIVND (reference sequence). Trimming took 6 bases from V and 5 from J; bases not matched to a gene: 9. CDR3 length equals 15 residues. In DNA form, the CDR3 reads TGTGCCAGTAGCCCCGTCGGGACAGGGGTTGAGACCCAGTACTTC. Protein sequence: CASSPVGTGVETQYF.

The V gene is TRBV9, the J gene TRBJ2-1; weak D call: TRBD2 (5 bases). The germline V gene has CDR1 SGDLS and CDR2 YYNGEE. The V end lost 4 bases, the J end lost 2 bases, and 13 bases lay between the germline ends. This CDR3 spans 15 amino acids. In nucleotides, the CDR3 is TGTGCCAGCAGCCCCATGGGAGACGCCTACAATGAGCAGTTCTTC. It codes for CASSPMGDAYNEQFF.

The chain has TRBV21-1 and TRBJ1-3. TRBV21-1 is recorded as a pseudogene. This CDR3 comprises 10 residues. The CDR3 region has the DNA TGTGCCAGCAGGAGGGACACCATATATTTT. It specifies CASRRDTIYF.

The chain couples TRBV6-1 to TRBJ2-2, with D perhaps TRBD2 (6 bases). Trimming left V 6 bases short and J 5 bases short, with 7 bases between. Germline loops: CDR1 MNHNS, CDR2 SASEGT. This CDR3 has 12 amino acids. DNA for the CDR3: TGTGCCAGCAGGGGGGGAACCGGGGAGCTGTTTTTT. Encoded protein: CASRGGTGELFF.

A single count supports this clone. The chain combines TRBV6-5 with TRBJ2-1, with 7 nucleotides matching TRBD1. From germline, CDR1 is MNHEY and CDR2 SVGAGI. The CDR3 has 15 residues. V gave up 5 bases and J gave up 6 bases; unmatched junction bases: 10. CDR3 region: CASSNRQGFGNEQFF. In DNA form, the CDR3 reads TGTGCCAGCAGTAACCGACAGGGATTTGGCAATGAGCAGTTCTTC.

The V and J genes are TRBV5-6 and TRBJ2-5; a possible D gene is TRBD2 (7 bases). The CDR3 spans 14 residues. Germline V gene data show CDR1 as SGHDT and CDR2 as YYEEEE. V shed 7 bases and J shed 1 base, with 14 bases lying between them. In DNA form, the CDR3 reads TGTGCCAGCGGAGGGGGGGTTGTCCAAGAGACCCAGTACTTC. Residues: CASGGGVVQETQYF.

The chain employs TRBV16 and TRBJ2-7; TRBD1 is a possible D gene (5 bases). The germline V gene has CDR1 KGHSY and CDR2 FQNENV. The CDR3 covers 14 residues. Trimming took 1 base from V and 2 from J, leaving 9 bases between them. CDR3 in DNA: TGTGCCAGCAGCCAATTTGGCAGGGCCTACGAGCAGTACTTC. Translating gives CASSQFGRAYEQYF.

The rearrangement links TRBV19 to TRBJ1-5; 8 bases are a match to TRBD1. From germline, CDR1 is LNHDA and CDR2 SQIVND (reference sequence). Unmatched junction bases numbered 3, after V lost 7 bases and J lost 4 bases. This CDR3 region has 13 residues. As DNA, the CDR3 is TGTGCCAGTATGGGGACAGGTAATCAGCCCCAGCATTTT. This gives the protein CASMGTGNQPQHF.

This chain joins TRBV18 and TRBJ1-2, with D possibly being TRBD1 (5 bases). CDR1 is KGHSH, CDR2 LQKENI, per germline. The V end lost 3 bases, the J end lost 8 bases, and 16 bases lay between the germline ends. CDR3 size: 14 residues. CDR3 in amino acids: CASSPQGLGEGYTF. In nucleotides, the CDR3 is TGTGCCAGCTCACCTCAGGGCCTTGGGGAAGGCTACACCTTC.

The DNA of the CDR3 is TGTGCCAGCGCCCGGGGGGGATTCCAAGAGACCCAGTACTTC. Protein: CASARGGFQETQYF. This rearrangement joins TRBV28 to TRBJ2-5; TRBD2 agrees at 8 bases. V dropped 8 bases and J dropped 1; count of bases not matched to a gene: 6. CDR1 MDHEN and CDR2 SYDVKM come from the germline V gene. The CDR3 contains 14 residues. Full variable domain (missing parts from reference TRBV28 and TRBJ2-5): DVKVTQSSRYLVKRTGEKVFLECVQDMDHENMFWYRQDPGLGLRLIYFSYDVKMKEKGDIPEGYSVSREKKERFSLILESASTNQTSMYLCASARGGFQETQYFGPGTRLLVL.

J is TRBJ2-5 and V is TRBV27; 7 bases align to TRBD2. With 3 bases clipped from V and 11 bases from J, the junction kept 12 bases outside the gene matches. The CDR3 runs 14 residues. The V gene's germline CDR1 is MNHEY and CDR2 SMNVEV (reference sequence). The CDR3 region is CASSFSSGRALQYF. Written as DNA, the CDR3 is TGTGCCAGCAGTTTTTCTTCGGGGAGGGCCCTGCAGTACTTC.